This T cell receptor (beta chain) was captured in a study of shared clonotypes between healthy human individuals. Study-wide background: The study enrolled a couple of women and a few men aged 18 to 49.

Splitting of each subset's genomic DNA was done evenly across several immunoSEQ plates. The protocol was immunoSEQ multiplex PCR, while the TCRdb copy is restricted to in-frame clones and leaves out a portion. The top ten clones hold more than 1.5% of a sample with approximately 2,200,000 clones, 85% to 95% of them seen once. Positively selected for CCR7, the CD45RO-negative cells used as naive CD8 cells excluded terminally differentiated effector memory CD45RA+ cells. Donation came from healthy HIV-negative adults that had no recent acute infections or vaccinations. The CDR3 has 15 amino acids. After removal of 6 bases from V and 0 bases from J, the junction contained 8 bases not matched to a gene. Germline-derived CDR1 and CDR2 are SGHDT and YYEEEE.

The chain joins TRBV5-6 to TRBJ1-2; 7 bases agree with TRBD1. This TCR derives from a man between 18 and 35 years old in good health. Some clones in this sample may be carry-over from other donors' samples. The sequenced material came from naive CD8+ T cells from PBMCs. CDR3 in amino acids: CASNFGDSSNYGYTF. DNA of the CDR3: TGTGCCAGCAACTTTGGGGACAGCTCTAACTATGGCTACACCTTC.